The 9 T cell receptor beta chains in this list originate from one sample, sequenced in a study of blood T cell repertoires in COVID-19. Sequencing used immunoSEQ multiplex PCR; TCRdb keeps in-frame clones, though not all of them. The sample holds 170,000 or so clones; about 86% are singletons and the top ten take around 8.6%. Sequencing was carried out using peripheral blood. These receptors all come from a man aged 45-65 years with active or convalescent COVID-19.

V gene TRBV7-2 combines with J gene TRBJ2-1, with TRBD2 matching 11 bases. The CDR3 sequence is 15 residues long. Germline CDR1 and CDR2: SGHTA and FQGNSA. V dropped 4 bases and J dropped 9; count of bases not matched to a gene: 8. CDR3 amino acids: CASSSLAGASSEQFF. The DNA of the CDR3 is TGTGCCAGCAGCTCACTAGCGGGAGCAAGTAGTGAGCAGTTCTTC.

The CDR3 here is CASSLEGQDNSGNTIYF. The CDR3 nucleotides read TGTGCCAGCAGCTTGGAGGGACAGGACAACTCTGGAAACACCATATATTTT. The chain uses TRBV5-6 and TRBJ1-3; 8 nucleotides line up with TRBD1. The CDR3 is 17 amino acids. The trim removed 0 bases at V and 0 bases at J, leaving 5 bases unmatched. Germline CDR1 and CDR2: SGHDT and YYEEEE. Full variable domain (rest looked up from reference TRBV5-6 and TRBJ1-3): DAGVTQSPTHLIKTRGQQVTLRCSPKSGHDTVSWYQQALGQGPQFIFQYYEEEERQRGNFPDRFSGHQFPNYSSELNVNALLLGDSALYLCASSLEGQDNSGNTIYFGEGSWLTVV.

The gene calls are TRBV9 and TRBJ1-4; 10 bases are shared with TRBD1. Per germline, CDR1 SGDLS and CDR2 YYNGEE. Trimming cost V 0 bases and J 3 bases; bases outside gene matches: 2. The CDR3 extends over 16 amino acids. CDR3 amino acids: CASSVGQGASNEKLFF. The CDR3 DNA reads TGTGCCAGCAGCGTAGGACAGGGGGCCTCTAATGAAAAACTGTTTTTT.

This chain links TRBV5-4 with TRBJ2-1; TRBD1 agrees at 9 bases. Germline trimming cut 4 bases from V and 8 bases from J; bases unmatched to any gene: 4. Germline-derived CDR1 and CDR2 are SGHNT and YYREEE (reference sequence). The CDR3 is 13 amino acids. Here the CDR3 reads CASSATGGDEQFF. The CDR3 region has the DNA TGTGCCAGCAGCGCAACAGGGGGCGATGAGCAGTTCTTC.

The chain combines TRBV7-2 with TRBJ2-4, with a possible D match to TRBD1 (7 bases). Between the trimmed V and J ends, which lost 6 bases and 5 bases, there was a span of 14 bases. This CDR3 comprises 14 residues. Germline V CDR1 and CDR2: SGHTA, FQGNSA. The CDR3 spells CASSRQGGQNIQYF. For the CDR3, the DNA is TGTGCCAGCAGTCGACAGGGAGGTCAAAACATTCAGTACTTC.

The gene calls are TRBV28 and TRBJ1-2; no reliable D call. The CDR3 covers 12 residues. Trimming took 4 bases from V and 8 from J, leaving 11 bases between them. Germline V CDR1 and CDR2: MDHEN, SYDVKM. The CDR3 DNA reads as TGTGCCAGCAGTTGGAGTGGGTGGGGCTACACCTTC. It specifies CASSWSGWGYTF.

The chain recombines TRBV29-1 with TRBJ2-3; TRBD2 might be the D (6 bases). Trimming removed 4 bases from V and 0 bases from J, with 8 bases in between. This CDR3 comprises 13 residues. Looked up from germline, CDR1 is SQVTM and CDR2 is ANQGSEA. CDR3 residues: CSVVSGSTDTQYF. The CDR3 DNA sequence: TGCAGCGTTGTAAGCGGGAGCACAGATACGCAGTATTTT.

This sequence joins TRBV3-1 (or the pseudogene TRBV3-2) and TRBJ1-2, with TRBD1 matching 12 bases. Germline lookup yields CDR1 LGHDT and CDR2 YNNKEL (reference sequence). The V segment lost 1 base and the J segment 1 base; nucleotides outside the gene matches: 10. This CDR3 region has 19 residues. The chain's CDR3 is CASSQGLGGQGADNYGYTF. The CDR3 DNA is TGTGCCAGCAGCCAAGGACTCGGGGGACAGGGGGCTGATAACTATGGCTACACCTTC.

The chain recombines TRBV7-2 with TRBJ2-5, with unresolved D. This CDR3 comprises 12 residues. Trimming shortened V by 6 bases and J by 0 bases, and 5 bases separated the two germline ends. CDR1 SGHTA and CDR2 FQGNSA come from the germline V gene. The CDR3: CASSQNQETQYF. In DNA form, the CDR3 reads TGTGCCAGCAGTCAGAACCAAGAGACCCAGTACTTC.